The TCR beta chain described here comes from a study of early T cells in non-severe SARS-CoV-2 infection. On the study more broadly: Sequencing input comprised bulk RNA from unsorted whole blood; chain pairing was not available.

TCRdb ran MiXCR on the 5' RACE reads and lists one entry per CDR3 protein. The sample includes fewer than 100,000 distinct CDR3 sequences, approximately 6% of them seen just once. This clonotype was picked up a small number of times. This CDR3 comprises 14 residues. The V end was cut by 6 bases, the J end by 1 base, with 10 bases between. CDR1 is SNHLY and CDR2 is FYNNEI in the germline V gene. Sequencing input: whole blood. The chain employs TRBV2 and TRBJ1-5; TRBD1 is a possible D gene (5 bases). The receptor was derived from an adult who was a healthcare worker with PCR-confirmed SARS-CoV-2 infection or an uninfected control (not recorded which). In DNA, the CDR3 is TGTGCCAGCAGGATGGACACAAGCAATCAGCCCCAGCATTTT. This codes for CASRMDTSNQPQHF.